This TCR beta chain was sequenced for a study of blood T cell repertoires in COVID-19. Across the study: Whether acute or convalescent, the COVID-19 samples came from the United States, Italy and Spain. Sample material is recorded as cDNA or gDNA derived from T cells, B-cell-depleted T cells, or PBMCs.

This clone was seen just once. As originally analysed: The authors estimated nucleated cell counts from reference gene primer amplification. TCRdb's table, derived via immunoSEQ multiplex PCR, lists solely in-frame clones and lacks some. The DNA gave D and trimming, while V, J and clone size come from that table. The sample lists 200,000 to 250,000 clones; 84% were seen once. CDR3 length: 15 residues. Germline CDR1 is SGHRS and CDR2 is YFSETQ. V dropped 0 bases and J dropped 4; count of bases not matched to a gene: 5. The V call is TRBV5-1, the J call TRBJ2-7, with TRBD1 matching over 9 bases. The TCR sequence derives from a woman younger than 45 who had recovered from COVID-19. Sequencing input: peripheral blood. As DNA, the CDR3 is TGCGCCAGCAGCTTGGAGACAGGGGGATGGTACGAGCAGTACTTC. Translation: CASSLETGGWYEQYF.